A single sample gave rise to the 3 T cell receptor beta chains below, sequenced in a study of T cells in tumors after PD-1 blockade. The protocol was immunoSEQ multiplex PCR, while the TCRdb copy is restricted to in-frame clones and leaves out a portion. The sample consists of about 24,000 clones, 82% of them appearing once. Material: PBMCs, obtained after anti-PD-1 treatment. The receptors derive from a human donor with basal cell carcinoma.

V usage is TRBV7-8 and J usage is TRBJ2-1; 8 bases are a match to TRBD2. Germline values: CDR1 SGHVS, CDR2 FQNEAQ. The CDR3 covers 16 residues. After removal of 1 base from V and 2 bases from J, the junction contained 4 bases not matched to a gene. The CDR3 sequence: CASSLGLAGPYNEQFF. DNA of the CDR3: TGTGCCAGCAGCTTAGGGCTAGCGGGCCCCTACAATGAGCAGTTCTTC.

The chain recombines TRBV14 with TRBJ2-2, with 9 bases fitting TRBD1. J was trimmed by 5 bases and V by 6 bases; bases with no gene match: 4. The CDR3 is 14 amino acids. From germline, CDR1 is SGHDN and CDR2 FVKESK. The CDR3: CASRSTGGTGELFF. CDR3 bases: TGTGCCAGCAGATCGACAGGGGGGACCGGGGAGCTGTTTTTT.

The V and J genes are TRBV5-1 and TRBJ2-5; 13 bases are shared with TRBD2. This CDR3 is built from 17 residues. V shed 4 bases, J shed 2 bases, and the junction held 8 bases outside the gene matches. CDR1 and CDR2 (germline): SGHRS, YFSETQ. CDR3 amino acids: CASSLGLAGADQETQYF. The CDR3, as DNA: TGCGCCAGCAGCCTAGGACTAGCGGGGGCTGATCAAGAGACCCAGTACTTC.